This T cell receptor beta chain appears in the sequencing data of a study of cytomegalovirus exposure and HLA in healthy donors. The V end lost 4 bases, the J end lost 8 bases, and 6 bases lay between the germline ends. Germline V lookup: CDR1 LNHDA, CDR2 SQIVND (reference sequence). The CDR3 has 12 residues. Study-wide results and limits: The study found most TCR sequences rare, yet found some public TCRs in many donors.

Points on this clone: The antigen remains unidentified.

A multiplex PCR was run with 60 Vbeta primers and 13 Jbeta primers. TCRdb keeps only in-frame clones here, not all; method: immunoSEQ multiplex PCR. The sample lists 100,000 to 150,000 clones; about 84% were seen once. The J gene is TRBJ1-6, the V gene TRBV19, with a weak D call TRBD1 (5 bases). Sequencing was performed on PBMCs. This clonotype was obtained from a man aged 35 to 55 in good health and CMV-seronegative. This CDR3 is CASSRQHSPLHF. CDR3 DNA: TGTGCCAGTAGTAGACAGCATTCACCCCTCCACTTT.